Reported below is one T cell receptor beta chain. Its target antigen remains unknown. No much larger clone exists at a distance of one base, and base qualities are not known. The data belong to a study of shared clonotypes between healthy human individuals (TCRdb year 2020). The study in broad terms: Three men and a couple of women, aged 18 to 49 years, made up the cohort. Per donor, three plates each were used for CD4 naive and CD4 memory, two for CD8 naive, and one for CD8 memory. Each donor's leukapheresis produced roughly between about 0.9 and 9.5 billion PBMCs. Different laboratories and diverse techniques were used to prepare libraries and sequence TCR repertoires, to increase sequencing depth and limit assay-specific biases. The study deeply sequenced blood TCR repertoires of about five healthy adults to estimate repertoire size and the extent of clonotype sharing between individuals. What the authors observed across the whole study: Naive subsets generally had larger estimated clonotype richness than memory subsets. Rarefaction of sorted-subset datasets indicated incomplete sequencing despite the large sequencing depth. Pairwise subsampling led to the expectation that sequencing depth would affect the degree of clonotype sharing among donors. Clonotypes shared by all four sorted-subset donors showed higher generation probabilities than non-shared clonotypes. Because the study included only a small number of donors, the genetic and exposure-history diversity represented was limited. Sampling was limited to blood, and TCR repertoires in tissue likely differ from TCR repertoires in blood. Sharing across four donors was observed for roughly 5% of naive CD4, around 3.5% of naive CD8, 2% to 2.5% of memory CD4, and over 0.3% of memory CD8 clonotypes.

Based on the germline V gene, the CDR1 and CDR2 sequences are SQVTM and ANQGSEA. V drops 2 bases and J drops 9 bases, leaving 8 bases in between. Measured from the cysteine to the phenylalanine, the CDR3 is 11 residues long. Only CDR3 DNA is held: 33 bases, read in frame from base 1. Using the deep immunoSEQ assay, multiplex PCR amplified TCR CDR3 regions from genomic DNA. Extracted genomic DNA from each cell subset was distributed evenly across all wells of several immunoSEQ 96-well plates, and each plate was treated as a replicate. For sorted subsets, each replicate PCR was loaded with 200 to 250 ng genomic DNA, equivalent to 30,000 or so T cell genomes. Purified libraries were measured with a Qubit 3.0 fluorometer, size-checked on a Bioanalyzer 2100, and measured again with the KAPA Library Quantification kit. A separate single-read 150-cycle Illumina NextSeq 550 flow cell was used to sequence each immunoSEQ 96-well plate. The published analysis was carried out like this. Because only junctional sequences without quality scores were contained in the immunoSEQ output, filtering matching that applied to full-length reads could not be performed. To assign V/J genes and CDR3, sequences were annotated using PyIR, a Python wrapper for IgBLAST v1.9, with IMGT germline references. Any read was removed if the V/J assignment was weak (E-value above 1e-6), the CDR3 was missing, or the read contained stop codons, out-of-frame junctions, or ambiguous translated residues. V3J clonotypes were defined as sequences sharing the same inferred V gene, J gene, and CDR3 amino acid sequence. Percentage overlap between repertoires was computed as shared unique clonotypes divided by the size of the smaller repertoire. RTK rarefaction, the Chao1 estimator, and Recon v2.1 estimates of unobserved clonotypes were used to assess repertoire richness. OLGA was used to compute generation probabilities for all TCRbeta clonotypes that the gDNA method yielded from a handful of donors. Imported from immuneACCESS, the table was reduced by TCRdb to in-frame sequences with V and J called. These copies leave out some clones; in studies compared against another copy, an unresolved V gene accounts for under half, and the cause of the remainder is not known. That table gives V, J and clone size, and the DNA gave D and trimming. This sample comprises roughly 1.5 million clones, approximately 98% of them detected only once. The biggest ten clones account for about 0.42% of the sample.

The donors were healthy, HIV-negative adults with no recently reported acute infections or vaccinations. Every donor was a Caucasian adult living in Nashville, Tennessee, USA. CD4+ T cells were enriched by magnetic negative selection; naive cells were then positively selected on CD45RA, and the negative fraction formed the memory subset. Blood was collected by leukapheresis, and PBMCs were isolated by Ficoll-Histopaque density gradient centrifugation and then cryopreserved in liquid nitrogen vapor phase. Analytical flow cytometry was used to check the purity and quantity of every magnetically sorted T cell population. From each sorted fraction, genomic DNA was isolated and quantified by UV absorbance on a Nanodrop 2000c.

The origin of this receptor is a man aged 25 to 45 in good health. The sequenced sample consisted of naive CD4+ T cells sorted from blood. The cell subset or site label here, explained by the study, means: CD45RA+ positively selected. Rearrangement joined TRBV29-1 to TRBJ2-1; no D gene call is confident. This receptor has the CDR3 CSVEPPGEQFF. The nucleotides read TGCAGCGTTGAACCCCCGGGTGAGCAGTTCTTC.